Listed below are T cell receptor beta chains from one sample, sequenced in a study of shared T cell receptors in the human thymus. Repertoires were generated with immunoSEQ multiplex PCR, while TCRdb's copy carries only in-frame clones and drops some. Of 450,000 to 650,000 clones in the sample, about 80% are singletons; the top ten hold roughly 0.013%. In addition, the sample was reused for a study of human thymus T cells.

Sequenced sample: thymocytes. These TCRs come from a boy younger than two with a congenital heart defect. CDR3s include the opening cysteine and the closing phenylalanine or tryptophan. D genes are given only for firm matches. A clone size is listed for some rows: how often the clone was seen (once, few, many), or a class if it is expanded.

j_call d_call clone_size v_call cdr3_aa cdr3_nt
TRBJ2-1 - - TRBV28 CASSFFGGIAYNEQFF TGTGCCAGCAGTTTTTTCGGCGGGATCGCCTACAATGAGCAGTTCTTC
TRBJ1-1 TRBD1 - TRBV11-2 CASSCPRQGARGTEAFF TGTGCCAGCAGCTGCCCGAGACAGGGGGCGCGAGGCACTGAAGCTTTCTTT
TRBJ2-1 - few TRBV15 CATSRPGTGIKREGGNEQFF TGTGCCACCAGCAGACCCGGGACAGGGATAAAGCGGGAGGGTGGCAATGAGCAGTTCTTC
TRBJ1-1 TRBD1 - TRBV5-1 CASSRPDRGGNTEAFF TGCGCCAGCAGCCGGCCGGACAGGGGTGGGAACACTGAAGCTTTCTTT
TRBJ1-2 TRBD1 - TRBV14 CASSQRGTGLYGYTF TGTGCCAGCAGCCAACGCGGGACAGGCCTCTATGGCTACACCTTC
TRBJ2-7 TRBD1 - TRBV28 CASSLRTGIPYEQYF TGTGCCAGCAGTTTAAGGACAGGGATTCCCTACGAGCAGTACTTC
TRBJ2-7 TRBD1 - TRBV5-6 CASSLGQGGGEQYF TGTGCCAGCAGCTTGGGACAGGGTGGTGGGGAGCAGTACTTC
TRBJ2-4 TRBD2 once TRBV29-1 CSAGGREGRGAKNIQYF TGCAGCGCTGGGGGGCGGGAGGGCCGGGGGGCCAAAAACATTCAGTACTTC
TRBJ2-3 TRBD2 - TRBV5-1 CASSLGGLAGADTQYF TGCGCCAGCAGCTTGGGCGGGCTAGCGGGGGCAGATACGCAGTATTTT
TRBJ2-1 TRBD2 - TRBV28 CASRRESSYNEQFF TGTGCCAGCAGGCGGGAGAGCTCCTACAATGAGCAGTTCTTC
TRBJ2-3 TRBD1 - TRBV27 CASSLGTGFLDTQYF TGTGCCAGCAGTCTGGGGACAGGATTCTTAGATACGCAGTATTTT
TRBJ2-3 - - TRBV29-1 CSVDWGAGADTQYF TGCAGCGTTGACTGGGGAGCAGGGGCAGATACGCAGTATTTT
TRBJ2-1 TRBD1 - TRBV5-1 CASSPKRGTGSYNEQFF TGCGCCAGCAGCCCCAAACGGGGGACAGGCTCCTACAATGAGCAGTTCTTC
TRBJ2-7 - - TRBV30 CAWSRGRTLAYEQYF TGTGCCTGGAGCCGGGGTCGGACCCTCGCCTACGAGCAGTACTTC
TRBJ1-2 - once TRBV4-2 CASSQDQSAKGENYGYTF TGTGCCAGCAGCCAAGATCAGTCGGCAAAGGGGGAGAACTATGGCTACACCTTC
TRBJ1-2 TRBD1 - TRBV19 CASSTVTGGHNYGYTF TGTGCCAGTAGTACGGTGACAGGGGGCCATAACTATGGCTACACCTTC
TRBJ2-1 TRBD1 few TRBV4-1 CASSQDFRDRGYNEQFF TGCGCCAGCAGCCAAGATTTCAGGGACAGGGGCTACAATGAGCAGTTCTTC
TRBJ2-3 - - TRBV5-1 CASSFQDTDTQYF TGCGCCAGCAGCTTCCAGGACACAGATACGCAGTATTTT
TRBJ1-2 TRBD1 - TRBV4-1 CASSQEFGQGPYTF TGCGCCAGCAGCCAAGAGTTCGGACAGGGGCCCTACACCTTC
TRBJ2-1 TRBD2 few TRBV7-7 CASSASGLADNEQFF TGTGCTAGCAGCGCATCGGGACTAGCGGACAATGAGCAGTTCTTC
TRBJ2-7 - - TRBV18 CASSPPVAPREAQGSYEQYF TGTGCCAGCTCACCACCGGTCGCCCCGCGTGAGGCCCAGGGCTCCTACGAGCAGTACTTC
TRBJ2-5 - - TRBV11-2 CASSLDPGETQYF TGTGCCAGCAGCTTAGATCCAGGAGAGACCCAGTACTTC
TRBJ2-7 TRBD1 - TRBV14 CASSRLQGSPTYEQYF TGTGCCAGCAGCCGCCTACAGGGGTCCCCAACCTACGAGCAGTACTTC
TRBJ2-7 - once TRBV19 CASSPGDTYEQYF TGTGCCAGTAGCCCCGGGGACACCTACGAGCAGTACTTC
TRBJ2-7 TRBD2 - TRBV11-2 CASSSRLAGHEQYF TGTGCCAGCAGCTCCAGACTAGCGGGACACGAGCAGTACTTC
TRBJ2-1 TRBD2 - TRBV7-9 CASSLAVVAGGISREQFF TGTGCCAGCAGCTTAGCGGTGGTAGCGGGAGGGATTTCGAGGGAGCAGTTCTTC
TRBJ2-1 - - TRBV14 CASINREGEQFF TGTGCCAGCATTAACAGGGAGGGTGAGCAGTTCTTC
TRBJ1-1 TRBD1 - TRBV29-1 CSVLTGDHAEAFF TGCAGCGTTCTGACAGGGGATCATGCTGAAGCTTTCTTT
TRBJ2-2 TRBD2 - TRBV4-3 CASSPNRTSGRAGNTGELFF TGCGCCAGCAGCCCCAACAGAACTAGCGGGAGGGCCGGGAACACCGGGGAGCTGTTTTTT
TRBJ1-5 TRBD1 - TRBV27 CASSPQTGGWPQHF TGTGCCAGCAGTCCCCAGACAGGGGGGTGGCCCCAGCATTTT
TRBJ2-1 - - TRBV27 CASSPAGNEQFF TGTGCCAGCAGTCCGGCAGGGAATGAGCAGTTCTTC
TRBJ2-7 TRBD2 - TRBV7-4 CASSLPSGRGDSYEQYF TGTGCCAGCAGCTTACCTTCGGGGAGGGGCGACTCCTACGAGCAGTACTTC
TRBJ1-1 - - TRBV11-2 CASSPPPGGEAEAFF TGTGCCAGCAGCCCCCCTCCTGGCGGGGAGGCTGAAGCTTTCTTT
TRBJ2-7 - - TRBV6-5 CASSYSRGASIDEQYF TGTGCCAGCAGTTACTCTCGGGGGGCATCTATCGACGAGCAGTACTTC
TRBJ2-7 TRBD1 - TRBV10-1 CASTRDSYEQYF TGCGCCAGCACCCGGGACAGCTACGAGCAGTACTTC
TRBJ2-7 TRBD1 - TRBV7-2 CASSLIGQGGYEQYF TGTGCCAGCAGCTTAATTGGACAGGGCGGCTACGAGCAGTACTTC
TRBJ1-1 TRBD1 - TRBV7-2 CASSLVKGQRFTEAFF TGTGCCAGCAGCTTGGTAAAGGGACAGAGATTCACTGAAGCTTTCTTT
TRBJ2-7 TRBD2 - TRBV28 CASSFRRLAVSSYEQYF TGTGCCAGCAGTTTCCGCAGACTAGCGGTGAGCTCCTACGAGCAGTACTTC
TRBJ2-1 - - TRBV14 CASSQDFPSGNYNEQFF TGTGCCAGCAGCCAAGATTTCCCCAGCGGCAACTACAATGAGCAGTTCTTC
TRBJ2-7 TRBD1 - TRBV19 CASSRDRARKQYF TGTGCCAGTAGTAGGGACAGGGCTCGGAAGCAGTACTTC
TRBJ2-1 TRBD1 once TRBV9 CASSSDRGMYNEQFF TGTGCCAGCAGCAGTGACAGGGGCATGTACAATGAGCAGTTCTTC
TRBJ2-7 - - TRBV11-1 CASSQLRYEQYF TGTGCCAGCAGCCAACTTCGATACGAGCAGTACTTC
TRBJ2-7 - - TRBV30 CACQREVGTLEQYF TGTGCCTGTCAGAGGGAGGTTGGAACGCTCGAGCAGTACTTC
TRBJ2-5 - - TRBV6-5 CASSQKWVGAETQYF TGTGCCAGCAGTCAAAAGTGGGTAGGGGCGGAGACCCAGTACTTC
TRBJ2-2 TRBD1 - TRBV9 CASSQGQGENTGELFF TGTGCCAGCAGCCAAGGACAGGGCGAAAACACCGGGGAGCTGTTTTTT
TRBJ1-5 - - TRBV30 CAWSLRGGGQPQHF TGTGCCTGGAGTCTCAGGGGAGGGGGTCAGCCCCAGCATTTT
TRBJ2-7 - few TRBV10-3 CAISNSGNSYEQYF TGTGCCATCAGCAATTCAGGGAACTCCTACGAGCAGTACTTC
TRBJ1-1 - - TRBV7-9 CASSLGAGKMNTEAFF TGTGCCAGCAGCTTAGGAGCAGGGAAGATGAACACTGAAGCTTTCTTT
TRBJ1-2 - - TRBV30 CAWSVRGLGGYTF TGTGCCTGGAGTGTGAGAGGGTTGGGAGGCTACACCTTC
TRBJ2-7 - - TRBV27 CASSWATGNEQYF TGTGCCAGCAGTTGGGCCACAGGGAACGAGCAGTACTTC
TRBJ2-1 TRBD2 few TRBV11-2 CASSFGTSGSSYNEQFF TGTGCCAGCAGCTTCGGAACTAGCGGTAGCTCCTACAATGAGCAGTTCTTC
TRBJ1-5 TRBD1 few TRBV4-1 CASSQAKPSGQNSNQPQHF TGCGCCAGCAGCCAGGCGAAACCTTCGGGACAGAATAGCAATCAGCCCCAGCATTTT
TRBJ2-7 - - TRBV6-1 CATLQGWEQYF TGTGCCACCTTACAGGGTTGGGAGCAGTACTTC
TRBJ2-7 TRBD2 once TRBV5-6 CASSCIAGASYEQYF TGTGCCAGCAGCTGTATAGCGGGGGCCTCCTACGAGCAGTACTTC
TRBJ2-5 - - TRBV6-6 CASSQLAISGETQYF TGTGCCAGCAGCCAATTAGCGATATCCGGAGAGACCCAGTACTTC
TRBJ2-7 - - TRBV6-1 CASSGLAYEQYF TGTGCCAGCAGTGGACTGGCCTACGAGCAGTACTTC
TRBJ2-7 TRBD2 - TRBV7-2 CASSLARTRREQYF TGTGCCAGCAGCTTAGCGAGGACTAGACGCGAGCAGTACTTC
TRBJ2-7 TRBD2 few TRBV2 CASSEGLAGGPHYEQYF TGTGCCAGCAGTGAAGGACTAGCGGGAGGGCCGCACTACGAGCAGTACTTC
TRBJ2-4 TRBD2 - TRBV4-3 CASSQVTSGEIIQYF TGCGCCAGCAGCCAAGTTACTAGCGGGGAGATCATTCAGTACTTC
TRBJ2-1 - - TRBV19 CASSIDRDYNEQFF TGTGCCAGTAGTATAGACAGGGATTACAATGAGCAGTTCTTC